Sequencing of this T cell receptor beta chain was carried out in a study of a mutant IDH1 vaccine in newly diagnosed glioma. Study in general: A roughly 62% male, approximately 40% female split and a mean age of roughly 44 years characterized treated patients. The therapy given earlier, which was standard therapy, consisted of radiotherapy, temozolomide, or both, and most of the patients received both.

Specified time point: baseline, week 1 (first vaccination visit). Treatment described: pre-vaccination baseline after standard-of-care therapy. There were new WHO grade 3 or 4 astrocytomas in the donors, and these were IDH1-mutant and ATRX-lost. This CDR3 comprises 13 residues. V lost 6 bases, J lost 9 bases, and 17 bases lay in between. The germline V gene has CDR1 MDHEN and CDR2 SYDVKM. The protocol was immunoSEQ multiplex PCR, while the TCRdb copy is restricted to in-frame clones and leaves out a portion. This sample has about 30,000 clones, with more than 65% found just once. Whole-study findings and limits: There seemed to be no relation between pseudoprogression and changes in top peripheral T cell clonotypes.

A remark on this clone: Its antigen remains unknown.

This chain links TRBV28 with TRBJ1-2; TRBD1 is a possible D gene (5 bases). The TCR sequence derives from a man aged 30 to 39 with glioma. This sample comprised PBMCs, obtained from a glioma patient treated with radiotherapy, temozolomide or both. The CDR3 coding sequence is TGTGCCAGCAGGCAACCTGGGACCGTTCGCTACACCTTC. Residues: CASRQPGTVRYTF.